Presented here are 23 T cell receptor beta chains from one specimen sequenced in a study of TIL therapy for anti-PD-1-resistant metastatic lung cancer (dated by TCRdb to 2020 to 2022). The time point label here, explained by the study, means: pre-treatment sample, taken before nivolumab and TIL therapy. The immunoSEQ v3 hsTCRB kit was used to amplify TCR beta CDR3 regions from genomic DNA through bias-controlled multiplex PCR. Imported from immuneACCESS, the table was reduced by TCRdb to in-frame sequences with V and J called. These copies leave out some clones; in studies compared against another copy, an unresolved V gene accounts for under half, and the cause of the remainder is not known. The sample contains 25,000 to 35,000 clones, roughly 69% of them found a single time. Of the sample, 2.5% to 3% falls within the top ten clones. This material consisted of blood, taken at baseline. The receptors come from a woman aged 25-80 years with non-small cell lung cancer.

The CDR3 is CASRGESVNEQFF. In DNA form, the CDR3 reads TGTGCCAGCAGGGGCGAGTCGGTCAATGAGCAGTTCTTC. The chain links TRBV5-4 to TRBJ2-1; D is undetermined. This CDR3 region has 13 residues. The germline V gene has CDR1 SGHNT and CDR2 YYREEE (reference sequence). V lost 5 bases and J 6 bases, leaving 12 bases between the germline ends.

This sequence joins TRBV14 and TRBJ2-3; D is possibly TRBD1 (6 bases). Per germline, CDR1 SGHDN and CDR2 FVKESK. V was trimmed by 5 bases and J by 4 bases, leaving 13 bases between them. CDR3 length: 14 residues. The CDR3 loop reads CASSVVGAADTQYF. Written as DNA, the CDR3 is TGTGCCAGCAGCGTCGTGGGGGCCGCAGATACGCAGTATTTT.

The CDR3 loop is CASSLAPATGEAFF. CDR3 DNA: TGTGCCAGCAGCTTAGCCCCGGCCACGGGGGAAGCTTTCTTT. V gene TRBV7-2 combines with J gene TRBJ1-1; D gene uncertain. CDR1 and CDR2 (germline): SGHTA, FQGNSA. The CDR3 totals 14 residues. V dropped 0 bases and J dropped 8 bases, with 13 bases sitting between them.

In this sample, this clone turned up a few times. This CDR3 is CAWTWGKNQPQHF. CDR3 sequence (DNA): TGTGCCTGGACATGGGGCAAGAATCAGCCCCAGCATTTT. The genes are TRBV30 and TRBJ1-5; weak D call: TRBD1 (5 bases). Germline CDR1 reads GTSNPN; CDR2 reads SVGIG (reference sequence). Deletions cut 4 bases from V and 4 bases from J, with 11 bases between. The CDR3 sequence is 13 residues long.

This clone was seen more than once but under ten times. V usage is TRBV27 and J usage is TRBJ2-7; TRBD2 aligns across 9 bases. Per germline, CDR1 MNHEY and CDR2 SMNVEV (reference sequence). V was clipped by 0 bases and J by 1 base; unmatched bases: 4. The CDR3 length is 16 residues. CDR3 bases: TGTGCCAGCAGTTTATCAGCCAGCGGGAGGTCCTACGAGCAGTACTTC. Translated: CASSLSASGRSYEQYF.

This chain joins TRBV23-1 and TRBJ2-1; D remains unclear. TRBV23-1 is an ORF for which the function is uncertain. There are 16 residues in the CDR3. V lost 7 bases and J lost 0, with 16 bases in between. The CDR3 spells CASTRADKISYNEQFF. In DNA, the CDR3 is TGCGCCAGCACTCGGGCCGACAAAATCTCCTACAATGAGCAGTTCTTC.

The chain employs TRBV28 and TRBJ1-5; D may be TRBD1 (5 bases). V was trimmed by 6 bases and J by 11 bases, leaving 17 bases between them. CDR1 is MDHEN and CDR2 is SYDVKM in the germline V gene. CDR3 size: 13 residues. In DNA form, the CDR3 reads TGTGCCAGCAGAGCCGGGGCCATTATTACCCAGCATTTT. The encoded protein is CASRAGAIITQHF.

V usage is TRBV5-4 and J usage is TRBJ2-1; 10 nucleotides align to TRBD1. Trimming took 2 bases from V and 6 from J; bases not matched to a gene: 2. Looked up from germline, CDR1 is SGHNT and CDR2 is YYREEE (reference sequence). CDR3 length equals 14 residues. CDR3 coding DNA: TGTGCCAGCAGCTTCCGGGACAGGGGCAATGAGCAGTTCTTC. It yields the protein CASSFRDRGNEQFF.

This clone showed up just once. This sequence joins TRBV5-1 and TRBJ1-4, with D unresolved. This CDR3 has 15 amino acids. V was cut by 0 bases and J by 0 bases, with 6 bases left in between. Per the germline V gene, CDR1 is SGHRS and CDR2 is YFSETQ. CDR3 sequence (DNA): TGCGCCAGCAGCTTGGACCCCACAACTAATGAAAAACTGTTTTTT. Translation: CASSLDPTTNEKLFF.

DNA for the CDR3: TGTGCCAGTAAAGCGAGGATAAACACAGATACGCAGTATTTT. Translation gives CASKARINTDTQYF. This chain uses TRBV19 with TRBJ2-3; unclear D gene. This CDR3 contains 14 residues. Germline loops: CDR1 LNHDA, CDR2 SQIVND (reference sequence). The ends were cut back, 7 bases at V and 2 bases at J, with 13 bases in the middle.

The chain is built from TRBV6-1 and TRBJ2-3; 9 nucleotides align to TRBD1. CDR3 length: 14 amino acids. V trimming: 5 bases; J trimming: 6 bases; junction bases outside the gene matches: 6. Germline lookup yields CDR1 MNHNS and CDR2 SASEGT. The CDR3: CASSSGQGFDTQYF. DNA for the CDR3: TGTGCCAGCAGTTCGGGACAGGGTTTTGATACGCAGTATTTT.

The gene calls are TRBV6-5 and TRBJ2-3; TRBD2 is a possible D gene (5 bases). Deletions cut 6 bases from V and 5 bases from J, with 12 bases between. CDR1 MNHEY and CDR2 SVGAGI come from the germline V gene. The CDR3 length is 13 residues. The chain's CDR3 is CASSSGSRDTQYF. CDR3 coding DNA: TGTGCCAGCAGCTCGGGGAGTCGAGATACGCAGTATTTT.

This clone has just a few counts. The chain links TRBV2 to TRBJ2-1; the D gene could be TRBD1 or TRBD2 (7 bases each). CDR3 size: 12 residues. In germline, CDR1 is SNHLY, CDR2 FYNNEI. V shed 2 bases and J shed 10 bases, with 9 bases lying between them. CDR3 nucleotide sequence: TGTGCCAGCAGTGAACAGGGGGGGGAGCAGTTCTTC. Encoded protein: CASSEQGGEQFF. The complete variable domain, with remaining parts taken from reference TRBV2 and TRBJ2-1, reads EPEVTQTPSHQVTQMGQEVILRCVPISNHLYFYWYRQILGQKVEFLVSFYNNEISEKSEIFDDQFSVERPDGSNFTLKIRSTKLEDSAMYFCASSEQGGEQFFGPGTRLTVL.

As for this clone: The sample holds other DNA sequences that translate to the same CDR3. This chain uses TRBV7-2 with TRBJ1-1; D ambiguous. Trimming shortened V by 3 bases and J by 0 bases, and 8 bases separated the two germline ends. The CDR3 length is 14 residues. From germline, CDR1 is SGHTA and CDR2 FQGNSA. The CDR3 coding sequence is TGTGCCAGCAGCTTGGCTCACCTGAACACTGAAGCTTTCTTT. Amino acid sequence: CASSLAHLNTEAFF.

The chain links TRBV28 to TRBJ1-1; TRBD1 matches 9 bases. V lost 4 bases and J lost 1; bases outside the gene matches: 4. Per germline, CDR1 MDHEN and CDR2 SYDVKM. The length of the CDR3 is 15 residues. The CDR3 loop is CASSWETGGNTEAFF. CDR3 DNA: TGTGCCAGCAGTTGGGAGACAGGGGGGAACACTGAAGCTTTCTTT.

This clone showed up just once. This rearrangement joins TRBV14 to TRBJ2-2; D might be TRBD2 (6 bases). V dropped 2 bases and J dropped 2 bases, with 12 bases sitting between them. The CDR3 is made up of 16 amino acids. CDR1 is SGHDN, CDR2 FVKESK, per germline. This chain's CDR3 is CASSQFRLDNTGELFF. DNA of the CDR3: TGTGCCAGCAGCCAATTCCGACTAGACAACACCGGGGAGCTGTTTTTT.

The chain links TRBV30 to TRBJ2-7; D might be TRBD2 (6 bases). This CDR3 is built from 19 residues. V shed 0 bases and J shed 2 bases, with 26 bases lying between them. In germline, CDR1 is GTSNPN, CDR2 SVGIG (reference sequence). This CDR3 reads CAWSVRHFGSERAPYEQYF. The CDR3 DNA reads TGTGCCTGGAGTGTCCGTCATTTTGGGTCAGAGCGGGCTCCCTACGAGCAGTACTTC.

This clone was observed a handful of times. The rearrangement joins TRBV12-2 to TRBJ2-3; TRBD1 is the table's D call, not checked against the DNA. TRBV12-2 constitutes a pseudogene. The length of the CDR3 is 15 residues. This CDR3 reads CASRSGQGGTDTQYF. In nucleotides, the CDR3 is TGTGCAAGTCGTTCCGGACAGGGGGGCACAGATACGCAGTATTTT.

The chain links TRBV7-9 to TRBJ1-1, with D uncertain. The germline V and J ends were trimmed by 0 bases and 6 bases, with 5 bases remaining between them. The CDR3 spans 12 residues. Germline-derived CDR1 and CDR2 are SEHNR and FQNEAQ (reference sequence). Here the CDR3 reads CASSLAQSEAFF. The CDR3 nucleotides are TGTGCCAGCAGCTTAGCACAGTCTGAAGCTTTCTTT. Full variable domain (remainder filled in from reference TRBV7-9 and TRBJ1-1): DTGVSQNPRHKITKRGQNVTFRCDPISEHNRLYWYRQTLGQGPEFLTYFQNEAQLEKSRLLSDRFSAERPKGSFSTLEIQRTEQGDSAMYLCASSLAQSEAFFGQGTRLTVV.

V is TRBV9 and J is TRBJ2-3; TRBD2 matches at 10 bases. The CDR3 length is 19 residues. Germline trimming cut 4 bases from V and 3 bases from J; bases unmatched to any gene: 17. Germline V gene data show CDR1 as SGDLS and CDR2 as YYNGEE. The CDR3 sequence: CASSLGALAGVGRTDTQYF. The DNA for the CDR3 is TGTGCCAGCAGCCTTGGGGCTCTAGCGGGAGTCGGGAGGACAGATACGCAGTATTTT.

This chain uses TRBV30 with TRBJ2-1; 11 positions match TRBD2. The V segment lost 0 bases and the J segment 13 bases; nucleotides outside the gene matches: 2. CDR1 and CDR2 (germline): GTSNPN, SVGIG (reference sequence). The CDR3 contains 12 residues. In nucleotides, the CDR3 is TGTGCCTGGAGTGTGACTAGCGGGACACAGTTCTTC. Amino acids: CAWSVTSGTQFF.

The chain uses TRBV7-2 and TRBJ2-4; D could derive from TRBD1 or TRBD2 (5 bases each). The CDR3 runs to 15 residues. V was shortened by 3 bases and J by 2 bases, with 11 bases between the two germline ends. Germline V gene data show CDR1 as SGHTA and CDR2 as FQGNSA. The CDR3 loop is CASSLGERTKNIQYF. In DNA, the CDR3 is TGTGCCAGCAGCTTGGGGGAGAGGACCAAAAACATTCAGTACTTC.

In its sample, this clone was seen a few times. V and J are TRBV11-2 and TRBJ2-1; tentatively, D is TRBD2 (5 bases). This CDR3 is built from 13 residues. The germline gives CDR1 SGHAT, CDR2 FQNNGV. With 3 bases removed from V and 7 bases from J, the gap between germline ends came to 10 bases. The CDR3 sequence is CASSLLAWNEQFF. The CDR3 DNA follows: TGTGCCAGCAGCTTGTTAGCGTGGAATGAGCAGTTCTTC.